Included here is one T cell receptor (beta chain) sequence, with context. The data originate from a study of blood T cell repertoires in COVID-19. Study-wide background: Some COVID-19 samples were acute and others convalescent; all came from the United States, Italy and Spain. PBMCs, B-cell-depleted T cells, or T cells provided the cDNA or gDNA that made up the material.

Original analysis: Reference gene primer amplification gave nucleated cell count estimates. The assay was immunoSEQ multiplex PCR, and TCRdb's table has in-frame clones only and misses some. That table supplies the V and J calls and clone size; D and trimming were determined from the DNA. There are 300,000 to 450,000 clones in the sample; about 89% occur only once, and 2.3% lies in the top ten. This sequence originates from a woman aged 55-69 years with COVID-19, enrolled during active disease. The source material was peripheral blood.

Written as DNA, the CDR3 is TGTGCCAGCAGCTTAGACAGGAACACTGAAGCTTTCTTT. Translated: CASSLDRNTEAFF. The rearrangement uses TRBV11-2 and TRBJ1-1, with D uncertain. V dropped 0 bases and J dropped 1 base, with 3 bases sitting between them. CDR1 is SGHAT and CDR2 is FQNNGV in the germline V gene. This CDR3 spans 13 amino acids.